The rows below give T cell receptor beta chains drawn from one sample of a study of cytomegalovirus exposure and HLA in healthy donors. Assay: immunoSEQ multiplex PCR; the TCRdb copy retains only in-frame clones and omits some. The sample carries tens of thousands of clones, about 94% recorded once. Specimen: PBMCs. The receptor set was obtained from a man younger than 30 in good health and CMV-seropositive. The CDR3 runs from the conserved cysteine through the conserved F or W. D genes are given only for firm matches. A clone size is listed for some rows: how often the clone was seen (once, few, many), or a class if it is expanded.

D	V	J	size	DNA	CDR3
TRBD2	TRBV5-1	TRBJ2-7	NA	TGCGCCAGCAGCTTGCACAGCGGGAGTACCGAGCAGTACTTC	CASSLHSGSTEQYF
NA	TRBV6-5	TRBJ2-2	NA	TGTGCCAGCAAAGACAGACAGTCGAACACCGGGGAGCTGTTTTTT	CASKDRQSNTGELFF
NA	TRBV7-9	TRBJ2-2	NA	TGTGCCAGCAGCTCGTTATTCAGGGGAACCGGGGAGCTGTTTTTT	CASSSLFRGTGELFF
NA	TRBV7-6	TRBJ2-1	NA	TGTGCCAGCAGCTTAGCGGGGGGGCAGATCGAGCAGTTCTTC	CASSLAGGQIEQFF
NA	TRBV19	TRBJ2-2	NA	TGTGCCAGTAGTATTGGTCATACGGGCACCGGGGAGCTGTTTTTT	CASSIGHTGTGELFF
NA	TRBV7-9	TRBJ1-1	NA	TGTGCCAGCCTAGGGAACACTGAAGCTTTCTTT	CASLGNTEAFF
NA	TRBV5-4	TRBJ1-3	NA	TGTGCCAGCAGCTTCGGTCTTAATGGAAACACCATATATTTT	CASSFGLNGNTIYF
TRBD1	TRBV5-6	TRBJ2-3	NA	TGTGCCAGCAGCCTGGACAGGGGGCTTACAGATACGCAGTATTTT	CASSLDRGLTDTQYF
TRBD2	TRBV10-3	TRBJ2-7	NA	TGTGCCATCAGTGAGTCTTTGGTCGGGAGGAACTCCTACGAGCAGTACTTC	CAISESLVGRNSYEQYF
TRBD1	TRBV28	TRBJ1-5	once	TGTGCCAGCAGCCCGGGACAGGGGGGATATAGCAATCAGCCCCAGCATTTT	CASSPGQGGYSNQPQHF
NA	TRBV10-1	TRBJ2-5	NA	TGCGCCAGCAGTGCAACAGAAGAGACCCAGTACTTC	CASSATEETQYF
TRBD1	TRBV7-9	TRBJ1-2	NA	TGTGCCAGCATCGCAGGGGGCAACTATGGCTACACCTTC	CASIAGGNYGYTF
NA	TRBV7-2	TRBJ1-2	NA	TGTGCCAGCAGCTTAGTTCAGGCTAACTATGGCTACACCTTC	CASSLVQANYGYTF
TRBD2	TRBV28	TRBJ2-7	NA	TGTGCCAGCCACGCGGGAGGGTTACCCTACGAGCAGTACTTC	CASHAGGLPYEQYF
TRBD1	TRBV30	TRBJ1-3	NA	TGTGCCTGGATACCCCCCGACAGGGTTGGAAACACCATATATTTT	CAWIPPDRVGNTIYF
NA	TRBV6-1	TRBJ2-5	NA	TGTGCCAGCAGTGATTCGGTGGAGACCCAGTACTTC	CASSDSVETQYF
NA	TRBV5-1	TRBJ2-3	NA	TGCGCCAGCAGCTTGGGGGGGCCTAGCGGAGATATCACAGATACGCAGTATTTT	CASSLGGPSGDITDTQYF
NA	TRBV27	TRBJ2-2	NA	TGTGCCAGCAGTTTAGTCGTGAACACCGGGGAGCTGTTTTTT	CASSLVVNTGELFF
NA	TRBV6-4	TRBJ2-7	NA	TGTGCCAGCAGACTCGCTGCTAGCGAAGTCCACGAGCAGTACTTC	CASRLAASEVHEQYF
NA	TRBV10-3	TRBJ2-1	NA	TGTGCCATCAGTGATCTTGGCAGCCTAGAATTTAATGAGCAGTTCTTC	CAISDLGSLEFNEQFF
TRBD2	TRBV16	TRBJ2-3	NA	TGTGCCAGCAGCCCCCAGACTAGCGGGGGCCGGCGAGATACGCAGTATTTT	CASSPQTSGGRRDTQYF
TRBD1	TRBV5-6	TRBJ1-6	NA	TGTGCCAGCAGCGCCCGGGACAGGGGGCTTCGATCACCCCTCCACTTT	CASSARDRGLRSPLHF
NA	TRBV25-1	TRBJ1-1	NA	TGTGCCAGCAGTCACTCTTACGCGCGGGGCAGGCGTGGAGCTTTCTTT	CASSHSYARGRRGAFF
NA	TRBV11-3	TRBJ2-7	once	TGTGCCAGCAGGGTCTCCGGGAACTCCTACGAGCAGTACTTC	CASRVSGNSYEQYF
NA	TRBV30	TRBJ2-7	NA	TGTGCCTGGAGGGGGGCAGGGTCCCACGAGCAGTACTTC	CAWRGAGSHEQYF
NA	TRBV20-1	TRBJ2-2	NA	TGCAGTGCCCTTAACGGCGGGGAGCTGTTTTTT	CSALNGGELFF
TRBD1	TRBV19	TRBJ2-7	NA	TGTGCCAGTAGTAAGGACAGGGCCTACGAGCAGTACTTC	CASSKDRAYEQYF
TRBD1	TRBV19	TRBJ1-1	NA	TGTGCCAGTACTCCGACAGGGGGCCTTGACACTGAAGCTTTCTTT	CASTPTGGLDTEAFF
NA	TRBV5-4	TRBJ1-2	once	TGTGCCAGCAGCTTGCTCAGGGACTACACCTTC	CASSLLRDYTF
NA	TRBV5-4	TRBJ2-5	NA	TGTGCCAGCAGCATGGCAGGGGTAAGGGAGACCCAGTACTTC	CASSMAGVRETQYF
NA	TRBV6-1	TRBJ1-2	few	TGTGCCAGCAGTGAAGCCCCAGTTATTCAGAACACCTTC	CASSEAPVIQNTF
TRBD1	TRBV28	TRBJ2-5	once	TGTGCCAGCAGGTCCCGGACAGGATTACAGGGGAGCGAGACCCAGTACTTC	CASRSRTGLQGSETQYF
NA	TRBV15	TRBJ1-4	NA	TGTGCCACCAGCACACCGACCAGTTCGGGGGAGCGTGAAAAACTGTTTTTT	CATSTPTSSGEREKLFF
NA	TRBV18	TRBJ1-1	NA	TGTGCCAGCTCAACCGATAGGGGGACCAAACGTGGGAAAACTGAAGCTTTCTTT	CASSTDRGTKRGKTEAFF
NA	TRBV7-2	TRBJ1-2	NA	TGTGCCAGCAGCCGAGACGGGGGTCTTTATGGCTACACCTTC	CASSRDGGLYGYTF
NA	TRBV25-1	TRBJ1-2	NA	TGTGCCAGCAGTGAGGCAGGGGCTATAAGGGGCTACACCTTC	CASSEAGAIRGYTF
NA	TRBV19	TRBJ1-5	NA	TGTGCCAGTAGTATAGGGCCGGGGCCCCAGCATTTT	CASSIGPGPQHF
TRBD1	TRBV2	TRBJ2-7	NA	TGTGCCAGCAGTGAAAGGACAGGTCCCTACGAGCAGTACTTC	CASSERTGPYEQYF
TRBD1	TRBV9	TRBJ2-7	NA	TGTGCCAGCAGCGTAGGAGGACAGGGGTTTTCATACGAGCAGTACTTC	CASSVGGQGFSYEQYF
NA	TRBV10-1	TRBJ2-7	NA	TGCGCCAGCAGCCCCGGACTTGCCTACGAGCAGTACTTC	CASSPGLAYEQYF
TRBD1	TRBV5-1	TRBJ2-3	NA	TGCGCCAGCAGCACAACAGGGGCCTTCACAGATACGCAGTATTTT	CASSTTGAFTDTQYF
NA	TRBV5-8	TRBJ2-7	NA	TGTGCCAGCAGTTCAGGCTACGAGCAGTACTTC	CASSSGYEQYF
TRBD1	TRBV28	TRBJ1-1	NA	TGTGCCAGCAGGACTTGGACAGGGGGAATGAACACTGAAGCTTTCTTT	CASRTWTGGMNTEAFF
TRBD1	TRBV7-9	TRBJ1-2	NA	TGTGCCAGCAGCGTAGACAGGGACGACTATGGCTACACCTTC	CASSVDRDDYGYTF
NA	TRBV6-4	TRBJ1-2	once	TGTGCCAGCAGTGAATCGGGACAAACCTATGGCTACACCTTC	CASSESGQTYGYTF
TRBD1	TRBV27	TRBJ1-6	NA	TGTGCCAGCAGTTTAGGGACAGGGTGGTCACCCCTCCACTTT	CASSLGTGWSPLHF
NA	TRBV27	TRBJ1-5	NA	TGTGCCAGCAGTTTATGGAAGGGGATGCAGCCCCAGCATTTT	CASSLWKGMQPQHF
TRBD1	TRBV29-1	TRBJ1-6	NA	TGCAGCGTTGGAGGGGGCGAAAATTCACCCCTCCACTTT	CSVGGGENSPLHF
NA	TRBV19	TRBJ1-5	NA	TGTGCCAGTAGTCCCCAACCGGGCGGCGGGTTATATCAGCCCCAGCATTTT	CASSPQPGGGLYQPQHF
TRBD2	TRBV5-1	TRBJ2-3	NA	TGCGCCAGCAGCGTCGGGACTAGCGGGCGCACAGATACGCAGTATTTT	CASSVGTSGRTDTQYF
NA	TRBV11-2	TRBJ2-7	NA	TGTGCCAGCAGACAGGGAGGGGGATACGAGCAGTACTTC	CASRQGGGYEQYF
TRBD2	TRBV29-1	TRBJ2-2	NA	TGCAGCGTTAAACCGGGACTAGCGGGAGTGGTTGGCACCGGGGAGCTGTTTTTT	CSVKPGLAGVVGTGELFF
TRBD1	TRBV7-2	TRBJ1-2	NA	TGTGCCAGCAGCTCAACCCCCGGGACAGCAATCTATGGCTACACCTTC	CASSSTPGTAIYGYTF
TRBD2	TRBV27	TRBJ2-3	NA	TGTGCCAGCAGTCTGGGACTAGCGGGAGAAGCAGATACGCAGTATTTT	CASSLGLAGEADTQYF
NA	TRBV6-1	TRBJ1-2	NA	TGTGCCAGCAGTGAAGCGCGGAGGTCCGGTAACTATGGCTACACCTTC	CASSEARRSGNYGYTF
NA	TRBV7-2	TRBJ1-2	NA	TGTGCCAGCAGCCCGGACTCCCAAATGGAGTATGGCTACACCTTC	CASSPDSQMEYGYTF
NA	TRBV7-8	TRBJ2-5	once	TGTGCCAGCAGCTCATCGACAGGCCTCCAAGAGACCCAGTACTTC	CASSSSTGLQETQYF
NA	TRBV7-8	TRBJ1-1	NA	TGTGCCAGCAGCTTAGCCACAGCCACTTTTGGAACTGAAGCTTTCTTT	CASSLATATFGTEAFF
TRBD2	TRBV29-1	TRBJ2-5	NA	TGCAGCGTCCCACTAGCGGGGGTGGGAGAGACCCAGTACTTC	CSVPLAGVGETQYF